The sequence of this T cell receptor beta chain was determined in a study of HIV-infected patients and healthy controls. Overall study results and limits: MAIT alpha-chain CDR3s were frequent in healthy controls, depleted in HIV+. HIV-infected patients shared fewer CDR3 sequences between individuals than healthy controls.

Around 530 ng RNA was reverse transcribed with alpha and beta constant-region primers. Each of the alpha and beta chains got its own library through chain-specific third strand synthesis with indices. A single primer pair per chain amplified all rearrangements, with per-molecule barcodes. MiXCR, run by TCRdb on the 5' RACE reads, gives a single entry per CDR3 protein. The table lists about 15,000 distinct CDR3 sequences, around 6.7% of them singletons. No cell fractionation was done, so the repertoire covers all unsorted peripheral blood T cells. As controls, ten to eleven uninfected healthy donors gave samples, and four gave two samples about 13 weeks apart. Judged by abundance, this clonotype is medium-sized. Its antigen is not identified. V lost 5 bases, J lost 2 bases, and 18 bases stayed unmatched. This CDR3 region has 18 residues. The germline V gene encodes CDR1 DFQATT and CDR2 SNEGSKA (reference sequence).

The TCR sequence derives from an adult in good health. The sample taken for sequencing was blood. The V call is TRBV20-1, the J call TRBJ2-3; 8 bases agree with TRBD1. CDR3 sequence (DNA): TGCAGTGCTCCGAAGGACAGGGCCGCCTACCGTCACACAGATACGCAGTATTTT. Amino acid sequence: CSAPKDRAAYRHTDTQYF.